The T cell receptor beta chain described here comes from a study of cytomegalovirus exposure and HLA in healthy donors. A multiplex PCR was run with 60 Vbeta primers and 13 Jbeta primers. The assay was immunoSEQ multiplex PCR, and TCRdb's table has in-frame clones only and misses some. The table includes some 170,000 clones, 77% detected once. This clone was seen just once. The TCR comes from a woman aged 60-75 years in good health and CMV-seropositive. Sequencing input: PBMCs.

CDR3 sequence reads: CATLGIGLAGHEQYF. CDR3 bases: TGTGCCACCTTAGGGATCGGACTAGCGGGACACGAGCAGTACTTC. The V and J genes are TRBV6-6 and TRBJ2-7, with TRBD2 matching over 12 bases. Losses at the gene ends were 10 bases for V and 5 bases for J; bases not matched to a gene: 12. This CDR3 has 15 amino acids. Germline loops: CDR1 MNHNY, CDR2 SVGAGI (reference sequence).